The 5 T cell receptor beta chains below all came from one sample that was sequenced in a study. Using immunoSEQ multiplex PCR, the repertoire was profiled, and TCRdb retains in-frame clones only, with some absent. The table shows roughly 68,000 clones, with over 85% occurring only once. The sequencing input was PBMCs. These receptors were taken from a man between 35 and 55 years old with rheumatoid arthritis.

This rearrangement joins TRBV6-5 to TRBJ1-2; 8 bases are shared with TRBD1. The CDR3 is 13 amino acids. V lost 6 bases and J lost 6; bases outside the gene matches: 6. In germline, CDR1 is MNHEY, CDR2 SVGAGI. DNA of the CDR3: TGTGCCAGCAGGACAGGGGTTTGGAATGGCTACACCTTC. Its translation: CASRTGVWNGYTF.

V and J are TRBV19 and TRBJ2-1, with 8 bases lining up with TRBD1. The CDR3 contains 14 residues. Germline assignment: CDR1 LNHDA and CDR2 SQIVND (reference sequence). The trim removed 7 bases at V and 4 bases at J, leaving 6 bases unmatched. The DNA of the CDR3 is TGTGCCAGTAACAGGGGGAATGGGTACAATGAGCAGTTCTTC. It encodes CASNRGNGYNEQFF.

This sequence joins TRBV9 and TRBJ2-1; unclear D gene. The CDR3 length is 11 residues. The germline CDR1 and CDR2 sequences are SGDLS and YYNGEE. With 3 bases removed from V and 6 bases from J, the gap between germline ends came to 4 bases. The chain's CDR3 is CASSAGNEQFF. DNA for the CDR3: TGTGCCAGCAGCGCAGGCAATGAGCAGTTCTTC.

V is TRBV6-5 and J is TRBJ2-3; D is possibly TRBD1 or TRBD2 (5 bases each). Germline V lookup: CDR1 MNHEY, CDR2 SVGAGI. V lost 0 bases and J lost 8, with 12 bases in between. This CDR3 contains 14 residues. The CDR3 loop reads CASSYSGPRGTQYF. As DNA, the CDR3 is TGTGCCAGCAGTTACTCGGGGCCCCGGGGTACGCAGTATTTT.

CDR3 sequence reads: CASSLQDRAGANVLTF. The CDR3, as DNA: TGTGCCAGCAGCCTCCAGGACAGGGCTGGGGCCAACGTCCTGACTTTC. V and J are TRBV3-1 (or the pseudogene TRBV3-2) and TRBJ2-6; 8 bases are a match to TRBD1. The trim removed 4 bases at V and 2 bases at J, leaving 4 bases unmatched. CDR1 and CDR2 (germline): LGHDT, YNNKEL (reference sequence). The CDR3 consists of 16 residues.